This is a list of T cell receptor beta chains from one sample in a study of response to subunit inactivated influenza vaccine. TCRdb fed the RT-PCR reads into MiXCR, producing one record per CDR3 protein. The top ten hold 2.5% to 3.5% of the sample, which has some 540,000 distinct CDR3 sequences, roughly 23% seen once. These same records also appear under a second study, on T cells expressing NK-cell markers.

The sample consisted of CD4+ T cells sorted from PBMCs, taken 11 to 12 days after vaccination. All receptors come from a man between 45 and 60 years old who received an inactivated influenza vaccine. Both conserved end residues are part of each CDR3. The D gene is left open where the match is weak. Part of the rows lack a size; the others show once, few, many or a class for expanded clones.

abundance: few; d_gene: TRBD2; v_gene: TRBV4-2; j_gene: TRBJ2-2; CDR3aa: CASSQYLWTSGRAQTGELFF; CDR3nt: TGTGCCAGCAGCCAATACCTCTGGACTAGCGGGAGGGCCCAAACCGGGGAGCTGTTTTTT
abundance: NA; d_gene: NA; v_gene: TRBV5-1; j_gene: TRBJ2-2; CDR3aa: CASSFSRQKNTGELFF; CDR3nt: TGCGCCAGCAGCTTTAGTCGTCAGAAGAACACCGGGGAGCTGTTTTTT
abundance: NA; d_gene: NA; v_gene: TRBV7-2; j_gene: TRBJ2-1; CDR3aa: CASSLVGLRSYNEQFF; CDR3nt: TGTGCCAGCAGCTTAGTTGGGCTCCGCTCCTACAATGAGCAGTTCTTC
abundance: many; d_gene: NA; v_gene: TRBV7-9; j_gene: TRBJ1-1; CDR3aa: CASSLFVGVNTEAFF; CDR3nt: TGTGCCAGCAGCTTATTTGTAGGGGTGAACACTGAAGCTTTCTTT
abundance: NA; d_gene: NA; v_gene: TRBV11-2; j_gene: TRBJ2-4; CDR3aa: CASSSRAGLDLAKNIQYF; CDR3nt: TGTGCCAGCAGCTCCCGGGCGGGGCTGGATCTAGCCAAAAACATTCAGTACTTC
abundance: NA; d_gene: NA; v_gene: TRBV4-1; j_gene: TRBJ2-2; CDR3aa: CASSQDIGVAGELFF; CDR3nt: TGCGCCAGCAGCCAAGATATCGGGGTAGCCGGGGAGCTGTTTTTT
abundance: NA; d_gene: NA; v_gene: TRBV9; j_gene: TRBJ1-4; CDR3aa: CASSEWQEPEKLFF; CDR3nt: TGTGCCAGCAGCGAGTGGCAGGAGCCCGAAAAACTGTTTTTT
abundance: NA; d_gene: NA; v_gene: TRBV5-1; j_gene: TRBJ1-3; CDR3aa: CASSLSGQGSGNTIYF; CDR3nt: TGCGCCAGCAGCTTGAGCGGGCAGGGGAGTGGAAACACCATATATTTT
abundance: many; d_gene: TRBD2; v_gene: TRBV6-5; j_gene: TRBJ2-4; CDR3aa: CASSYSLAGGENIQYF; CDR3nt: TGTGCCAGCAGTTACTCGCTAGCGGGGGGCGAAAACATTCAGTACTTC
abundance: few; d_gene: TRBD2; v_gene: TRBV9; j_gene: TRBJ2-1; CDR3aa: CASSVDMVDRLAGGLSYNEQFF; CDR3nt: TGTGCCAGCAGCGTAGATATGGTAGATAGGCTAGCGGGAGGCCTCTCCTACAATGAGCAGTTCTTC
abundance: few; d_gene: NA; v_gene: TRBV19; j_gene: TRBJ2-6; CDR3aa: CASKGSWSGANVLTF; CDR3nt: TGTGCCAGTAAGGGGAGTTGGTCTGGGGCCAACGTCCTGACTTTC
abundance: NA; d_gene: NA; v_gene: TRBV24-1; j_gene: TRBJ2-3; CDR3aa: CATSEPDTADTQYF; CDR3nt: TGTGCCACCAGTGAACCCGACACGGCAGATACGCAGTATTTT
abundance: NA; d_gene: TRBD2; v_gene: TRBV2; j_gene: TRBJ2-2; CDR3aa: CARRGLANTGELFF; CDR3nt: TGTGCCAGGAGGGGACTAGCGAACACCGGGGAGCTGTTTTTT
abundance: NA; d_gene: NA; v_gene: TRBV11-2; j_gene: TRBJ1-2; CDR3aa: CASSLEGAAGYTF; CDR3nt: TGTGCCAGCAGCTTAGAAGGGGCTGCTGGCTACACCTTC
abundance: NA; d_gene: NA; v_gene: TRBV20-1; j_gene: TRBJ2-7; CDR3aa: CSAHVRDFPRF; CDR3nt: TGCAGTGCCCACGTCCGGGACTTTCCCCGCTTC
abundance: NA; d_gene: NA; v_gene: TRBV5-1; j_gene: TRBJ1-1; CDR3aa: CASSADPNTEAFF; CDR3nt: TGCGCCAGCAGCGCAGATCCGAACACTGAAGCTTTCTTT
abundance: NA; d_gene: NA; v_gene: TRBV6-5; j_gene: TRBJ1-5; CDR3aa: CASSYGRGRQPQHF; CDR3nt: TGTGCCAGCAGTTACGGCAGGGGTCGCCAGCCCCAGCATTTT
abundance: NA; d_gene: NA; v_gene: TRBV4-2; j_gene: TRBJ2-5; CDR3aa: CASSPNGRGLAGETQYF; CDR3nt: TGTGCCAGCAGCCCAAACGGCCGAGGACTCGCCGGGGAGACCCAGTACTTC
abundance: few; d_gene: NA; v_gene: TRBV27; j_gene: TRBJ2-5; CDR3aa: CASSYLGREGETQYF; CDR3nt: TGTGCCAGCAGTTACCTGGGGCGGGAAGGAGAGACCCAGTACTTC
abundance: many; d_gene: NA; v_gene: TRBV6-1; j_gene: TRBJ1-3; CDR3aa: CASRQASGNTIYF; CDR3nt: TGTGCCAGCCGACAGGCCTCTGGAAACACCATATATTTT
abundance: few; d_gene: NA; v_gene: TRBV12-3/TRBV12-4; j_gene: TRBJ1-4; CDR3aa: CASSFLMGEKLFF; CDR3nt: TGTGCCAGCAGTTTTCTCATGGGGGAAAAACTGTTTTTT